What follows are 11 T cell receptor beta chains derived from one specimen sequenced in a study of blood T cells in healthy people across ages. PCR was performed a second time for roughly 6 to 12 cycles using a sample-barcoded 5' primer and a J-beta primer mix. TCRdb ran MiXCR on the 5' RACE reads and lists one entry per CDR3 protein. There are about 1.4 million distinct CDR3 sequences in the sample; 59% occur only once, and roughly 6.3% lies in the top ten. The source material was blood. These receptors all stem from a man younger than 35 in good health.

The chain recombines TRBV7-9 with TRBJ2-2, with D maybe TRBD2 (7 bases). V shed 7 bases and J shed 6 bases, with 12 bases lying between them. The CDR3 loop spans 13 amino acids. Germline V gives CDR1 SEHNR, CDR2 FQNEAQ (reference sequence). CDR3 amino acids: CASIEGGPGELFF. CDR3 coding DNA: TGTGCCAGCATCGAGGGGGGGCCCGGGGAGCTGTTTTTT.

In its sample, this clonotype was seen a few times. The chain is built from TRBV20-1 and TRBJ2-3; possibly TRBD2 for D (5 bases). V was cut by 3 bases and J by 3 bases, with 16 bases left in between. CDR1 DFQATT and CDR2 SNEGSKA come from the germline V gene (reference sequence). CDR3 length: 15 residues. CDR3: CSASSSRDYTDTQYF. In DNA, the CDR3 is TGCAGTGCTAGTTCCTCCCGGGATTATACAGATACGCAGTATTTT.

The J gene is TRBJ1-5, the V gene TRBV5-1; the D is unclear. This CDR3 has 15 amino acids. The germline V gene encodes CDR1 SGHRS and CDR2 YFSETQ. V shed 4 bases and J shed 7 bases, with 18 bases lying between them. The CDR3 loop reads CASSPTAVGGQPQHF. In nucleotides, the CDR3 is TGCGCCAGCAGCCCGACGGCCGTTGGCGGCCAGCCCCAGCATTTT.

This chain connects TRBV20-1 to TRBJ2-1; 9 positions agree with TRBD2. This CDR3 is built from 16 residues. Germline V gene data show CDR1 as DFQATT and CDR2 as SNEGSKA (reference sequence). V was pared by 2 bases and J by 3 bases, with 8 bases of the junction left unmatched. The CDR3 sequence: CSARRTLAGVYNEQFF. The CDR3 DNA reads as TGCAGTGCTAGAAGAACCTTAGCGGGAGTCTACAATGAGCAGTTCTTC.

This clonotype has a handful of counts. This sequence joins TRBV12-3 or TRBV12-4 and TRBJ2-7; D possibly corresponds to TRBD2 (5 bases). The CDR3 is 14 residues long. Trimming took 3 bases from V and 3 from J, leaving 12 bases between them. CDR3 coding DNA: TGTGCCAGCAGTTTTGGAGCGGTGAACTACGAGCAGTACTTC. This gives the protein CASSFGAVNYEQYF.

This clonotype showed up many times. The chain employs TRBV7-2 and TRBJ2-1; a weak D match, TRBD1 (5 bases). The germline V gene encodes CDR1 SGHTA and CDR2 FQGNSA. This CDR3 is 14 amino acids long. Trimming stripped 2 bases from V and 8 bases from J, with 13 bases between. CDR3 bases: TGTGCCAGCAGCTTAAGGGGCCGGTGGGATGAGCAGTTCTTC. Its protein is CASSLRGRWDEQFF.

CDR3 in DNA: TGTGCCAGCACCCAAGGAGTAAAATCGAACACCGGGGAGCTGTTTTTT. Amino acids: CASTQGVKSNTGELFF. The chain is built from TRBV28 and TRBJ2-2; D call uncertain. The CDR3 length is 16 residues. V lost 7 bases and J lost 0, with 15 bases in between. The germline gives CDR1 MDHEN, CDR2 SYDVKM.

This clonotype showed up just a few times. V and J are TRBV7-9 and TRBJ2-1; 7 bases fit TRBD2. This CDR3 has 16 amino acids. Germline-derived CDR1 and CDR2 are SEHNR and FQNEAQ (reference sequence). J gave up 0 bases and V 5 bases, and 7 bases lay outside the gene matches. This CDR3 is CASSMASGNSYNEQFF. The CDR3 coding sequence is TGTGCCAGCAGCATGGCTAGCGGAAACTCCTACAATGAGCAGTTCTTC. Using reference TRBV7-9 and TRBJ2-1 for the parts outside the CDR3, the full variable domain is DTGVSQNPRHKITKRGQNVTFRCDPISEHNRLYWYRQTLGQGPEFLTYFQNEAQLEKSRLLSDRFSAERPKGSFSTLEIQRTEQGDSAMYLCASSMASGNSYNEQFFGPGTRLTVL.

The genes are TRBV11-2 and TRBJ2-3; tentatively, D is TRBD1 (6 bases). The CDR3 runs 15 residues. Germline V CDR1 and CDR2: SGHAT, FQNNGV. V lost 6 bases to trimming and J lost 2 bases, with 15 bases between them. The CDR3 loop is CASRTGAGDTDTQYF. The DNA of the CDR3 is TGTGCCAGCAGGACCGGGGCAGGGGACACAGATACGCAGTATTTT.

The chain has TRBV21-1 and TRBJ2-5; the table's D call of TRBD2 was not tested on the DNA. TRBV21-1 is a recognized pseudogene. This CDR3 is 11 amino acids long. The CDR3 DNA sequence: TGTGCCAGCAGCAAAGCTGGGGAGCAGTACTTC. This gives the protein CASSKAGEQYF.

This rearrangement joins TRBV20-1 to TRBJ2-3; 8 bases match TRBD2. The germline gives CDR1 DFQATT, CDR2 SNEGSKA (reference sequence). Trimming cost V 6 bases and J 2 bases; bases outside gene matches: 10. This CDR3 comprises 15 residues. Here the CDR3 DNA reads TGCAGTGCCGACAAGAGTAGCGGGGACACAGATACGCAGTATTTT. Translating it yields CSADKSSGDTDTQYF.